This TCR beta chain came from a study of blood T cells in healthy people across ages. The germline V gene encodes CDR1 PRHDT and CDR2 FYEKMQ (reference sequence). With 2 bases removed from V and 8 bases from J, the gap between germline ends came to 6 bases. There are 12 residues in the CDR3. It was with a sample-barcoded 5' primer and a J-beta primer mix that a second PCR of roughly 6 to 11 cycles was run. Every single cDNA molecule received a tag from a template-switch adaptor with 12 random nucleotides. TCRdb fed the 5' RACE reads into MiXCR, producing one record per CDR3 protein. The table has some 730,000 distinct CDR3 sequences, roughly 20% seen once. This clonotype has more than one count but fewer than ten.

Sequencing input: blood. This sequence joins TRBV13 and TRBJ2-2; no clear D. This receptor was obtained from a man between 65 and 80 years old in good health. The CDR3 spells CASSLSHGELFF. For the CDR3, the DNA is TGTGCCAGCAGCTTATCCCATGGGGAGCTGTTTTTT.